The 4 T cell receptor beta chains in this list originate from one sample, sequenced in a study of regulatory T cells in long-lasting Graves disease. Arm-PCR of CDR3 regions and iRepertoire HTBI primers were used to build TCR beta libraries. TCRdb re-derived calls from the multiplex PCR reads in MiXCR, one entry per CDR3 protein. The table has about 400,000 distinct CDR3 sequences, over 14% seen once. Specified time point: newly diagnosed GD, antithyroid drugs for less than 3 months. PBMC-derived RNA was used for the TCR library. These data also featured in a second study, about T cells in Graves' hyperthyroidism and ophthalmopathy.

Material: peripheral blood mononuclear cells (PBMCs), obtained at new diagnosis, from a patient treated with antithyroid drugs. These receptors all come from a woman aged 40-49 years with Graves disease.

There are many counts of this clonotype. The rearrangement uses TRBV27 and TRBJ2-1; TRBD2 matches 9 bases. Per the germline V gene, CDR1 is MNHEY and CDR2 is SMNVEV (reference sequence). The CDR3 sequence is 13 residues long. The ends lost 5 bases at V and 9 bases at J; junction bases unmatched: 5. CDR3 DNA sequence: TGTGCCAGCAGTACGGGACTAGCAACTGAGCAGTTCTTC. Translation gives CASSTGLATEQFF.

This clonotype was detected only a few times. This chain uses TRBV5-6 with TRBJ2-1, with TRBD2 matching 7 bases. This CDR3 is built from 14 residues. Germline V gene lookup returns CDR1 SGHDT and CDR2 YYEEEE. The V segment lost 5 bases and the J segment 8 bases; nucleotides outside the gene matches: 10. This chain's CDR3 is CASRPLGGDDEQFF. The CDR3 DNA sequence: TGTGCCAGCAGACCGCTGGGGGGGGACGATGAGCAGTTCTTC.

This clonotype was recorded many times. The chain is built from TRBV2 and TRBJ2-3; no clear D. Germline V gene data show CDR1 as SNHLY and CDR2 as FYNNEI. The CDR3 contains 14 residues. V was pared by 1 base and J by 2 bases, with 7 bases between. CDR3 sequence (DNA): TGTGCCAGCAGTGAAGGTGTTACCACAGATACGCAGTATTTT. Its translation: CASSEGVTTDTQYF.

This clonotype has ten or more counts. The rearrangement joins TRBV24-1 to TRBJ2-3; 8 nucleotides align to TRBD1. The CDR3 sequence is 15 residues long. The V gene end was trimmed by 1 base and the J gene end by 6 bases; junction bases not matched to a gene: 5. Germline values: CDR1 KGHDR, CDR2 SFDVKD. The CDR3 DNA follows: TGTGCCACCAGTGATTTCGGTCAGGGGGCTGATACGCAGTATTTT. It yields the protein CATSDFGQGADTQYF.